The next 32 T cell receptor beta chains were all read from a single sample in a study of control samples from healthy donors and cancer patients (dated by TCRdb to about 2020). Libraries were made using the immunoSEQ multiplex PCR assay. TCRdb re-hosts the immuneACCESS table, in-frame sequences only. Its copies lack some clones; in the studies checked, an unresolved V gene accounts for under half of them, and the cause for the rest is not known. Recorded for this sample are around 99,000 clones; 85% to 90% of them occurred a single time. 17% of the sample rests with the top ten. The source material was blood. Receptors were obtained from a woman aged 50 to 65 in good health.

V and J are TRBV23-1 and TRBJ2-7, with unresolved D. TRBV23-1 qualifies as an ORF whose function is uncertain. V lost 0 bases and J 1 base, leaving 16 bases between the germline ends. This CDR3 comprises 17 residues. The CDR3 bases are TGCGCCAGCAGTCAATCCAAGTTTAAGGATTTTTCCTACGAGCAGTACTTC. This encodes CASSQSKFKDFSYEQYF.

This clone has a single count. The chain combines TRBV3-1 (or the pseudogene TRBV3-2) with TRBJ2-7; TRBD2 is a possible D gene (6 bases). This CDR3 spans 14 amino acids. Germline lookup yields CDR1 LGHDT and CDR2 YNNKEL (reference sequence). With 1 base removed from V and 5 bases from J, the gap between germline ends came to 12 bases. The CDR3 DNA reads as TGTGCCAGCAGCCAAGGGGTCGGGAGTAACGAGCAGTACTTC. Its protein is CASSQGVGSNEQYF.

The rearrangement joins TRBV5-6 to TRBJ2-1; D gene ambiguous. Germline CDR1 SGHDT, CDR2 YYEEEE. The CDR3 runs 17 residues. Trimming took off 0 bases at V and 2 bases at J, with 15 bases between the two ends. The DNA for the CDR3 is TGTGCCAGCAGCTTGGAAGGGTACAGCTACACCTACAATGAGCAGTTCTTC. This codes for CASSLEGYSYTYNEQFF.

This rearrangement joins TRBV7-6 to TRBJ2-1; D unresolved. There are 17 residues in the CDR3. Germline V CDR1 and CDR2: SGHVS, FNYEAQ. Trimming took off 1 base at V and 8 bases at J, with 21 bases between the two ends. The CDR3: CASSLGARRTLGDEQFF. For the CDR3, the DNA is TGTGCCAGCAGCTTAGGAGCTCGCCGGACCCTTGGGGATGAGCAGTTCTTC.

The chain couples TRBV4-1 to TRBJ2-2, with 8 nucleotides matching TRBD1. The CDR3 sequence is 16 residues long. Germline V gene lookup returns CDR1 MGHRA and CDR2 YSYEKL. The V segment lost 3 bases and the J segment 5 bases; nucleotides outside the gene matches: 8. CDR3 coding DNA: TGCGCCAGCAGCCAGGGGGGACAGGTAGGGACCGGGGAGCTGTTTTTT. It specifies CASSQGGQVGTGELFF.

In this sample, this clone turned up once. The CDR3 sequence is CASSFTAGGEQFF. The CDR3 nucleotides read TGTGCCAGCAGCTTCACAGCGGGAGGGGAGCAGTTCTTC. The rearrangement joins TRBV7-9 to TRBJ2-1, with 10 positions matching TRBD2. The CDR3 consists of 13 residues. The J segment lost 10 bases and the V segment lost 3 bases, leaving 3 bases of the junction unmatched. CDR1 and CDR2 (germline): SEHNR, FQNEAQ (reference sequence). Together with reference TRBV7-9 and TRBJ2-1, the CDR3 gives the full variable domain: DTGVSQNPRHKITKRGQNVTFRCDPISEHNRLYWYRQTLGQGPEFLTYFQNEAQLEKSRLLSDRFSAERPKGSFSTLEIQRTEQGDSAMYLCASSFTAGGEQFFGPGTRLTVL.

The chain uses TRBV7-3 and TRBJ2-7; the D gene is possibly TRBD1 (6 bases). V dropped 5 bases and J dropped 2 bases, with 16 bases sitting between them. The germline V gene encodes CDR1 SGHTA and CDR2 FQGTGA. This CDR3 has 15 amino acids. This chain's CDR3 is CASSESGTGPYEQYV. In DNA form, the CDR3 reads TGTGCCAGCAGCGAGTCGGGAACAGGGCCCTACGAGCAGTACGTC.

This chain uses TRBV9 with TRBJ2-5, with TRBD1 matching 9 bases. Losses at the gene ends were 3 bases for V and 4 bases for J; bases not matched to a gene: 7. The germline V gene has CDR1 SGDLS and CDR2 YYNGEE. The CDR3 is made up of 15 amino acids. CDR3 sequence (DNA): TGTGCCAGCAGCGACCACAGGGGGCTGATAGAGACCCAGTACTTC. This gives the protein CASSDHRGLIETQYF. Together with reference TRBV9 and TRBJ2-5, the CDR3 gives the full variable domain: DSGVTQTPKHLITATGQRVTLRCSPRSGDLSVYWYQQSLDQGLQFLIQYYNGEERAKGNILERFSAQQFPDLHSELNLSSLELGDSALYFCASSDHRGLIETQYFGPGTRLLVL.

This clone was detected only once. V usage is TRBV7-9 and J usage is TRBJ2-7; 8 bases fit TRBD1. Germline values: CDR1 SEHNR, CDR2 FQNEAQ (reference sequence). This CDR3 region has 15 residues. Germline trimming cut 4 bases from V and 3 bases from J; bases unmatched to any gene: 8. The CDR3 here is CASSWLDRGVYEQYF. The CDR3 DNA reads as TGTGCCAGCAGCTGGCTCGACAGGGGAGTCTACGAGCAGTACTTC.

The gene calls are TRBV29-1 and TRBJ2-7, with TRBD2 as a possible D gene (5 bases). Germline-derived CDR1 and CDR2 are SQVTM and ANQGSEA. V was trimmed by 7 bases and J by 6 bases, leaving 19 bases between them. The CDR3 has 13 residues. CDR3 bases: TGCAGCGCCCAGGACTCAGCTGATCGCGAGCAGTACGTC. This gives the protein CSAQDSADREQYV.

The genes are TRBV25-1 and TRBJ1-2; a possible D gene is TRBD1 (5 bases). The CDR3 runs 14 residues. The V and J ends lost 3 bases and 8 bases respectively, with 16 bases between them. The germline gives CDR1 MGHDK, CDR2 SYGVNS. The CDR3 sequence is CASSDGNTRDGYTF. CDR3 coding DNA: TGTGCCAGCAGTGATGGAAACACCCGGGACGGCTACACCTTC.

V and J are TRBV6-5 and TRBJ2-1; 8 bases fit TRBD1. CDR3 length: 15 amino acids. Unmatched junction bases numbered 3, after V lost 2 bases and J lost 3 bases. Germline V gene sequence: CDR1 MNHEY, CDR2 SVGAGI. The CDR3 reads CASSYQGAHYNEQFF. The CDR3 DNA reads TGTGCCAGCAGTTACCAGGGGGCCCACTACAATGAGCAGTTCTTC.

This clone occurred a few times. The V gene is TRBV12-3 or TRBV12-4, the J gene TRBJ1-2; D is unclear. This CDR3 is 12 amino acids long. Trimming took 5 bases from V and 8 from J, leaving 12 bases between them. The CDR3 DNA reads as TGTGCCAGCAGTCCTTACGGAGGCGGCTACACCTTC. It encodes CASSPYGGGYTF.

The chain joins TRBV6-2 or TRBV6-3 to TRBJ1-1; the match to TRBD1 covers 8 bases. CDR1 MNHEY and CDR2 SVGEGT come from the germline V gene. V was clipped by 5 bases and J by 4 bases; unmatched bases: 6. The CDR3 loop spans 14 amino acids. CDR3 sequence: CASSDTGGATEAFF. In DNA form, the CDR3 reads TGTGCCAGCAGTGACACAGGGGGAGCCACTGAAGCTTTCTTT.

This chain uses TRBV3-1 (or the pseudogene TRBV3-2) with TRBJ1-5, with 8 bases that match TRBD1. The V segment lost 4 bases and the J segment 4 bases; nucleotides outside the gene matches: 6. The CDR3 totals 15 residues. Germline V gene data show CDR1 as LGHDT and CDR2 as YNNKEL (reference sequence). CDR3 sequence reads: CASSPGTGGNQPQHF. The CDR3, as DNA: TGTGCCAGCAGCCCAGGGACAGGTGGGAATCAGCCCCAGCATTTT.

The chain carries TRBV11-2 and TRBJ1-3; D is uncertain. The germline V gene has CDR1 SGHAT and CDR2 FQNNGV. The CDR3 length is 13 residues. V gave up 3 bases and J gave up 4 bases, with 7 bases separating them. CDR3 in DNA: TGTGCCAGCAGCTTTACAAGAGGAAACACCATATATTTT. Encoded protein: CASSFTRGNTIYF.

The DNA of the CDR3 is TGTGCCAGCAGCTCAACGACAGGGGGCTATGGCTACACCTTC. It encodes CASSSTTGGYGYTF. The chain combines TRBV7-9 with TRBJ1-2; 9 positions agree with TRBD1. V gave up 4 bases and J gave up 4 bases; unmatched junction bases: 4. The CDR3 runs 14 residues. From germline, CDR1 is SEHNR and CDR2 FQNEAQ (reference sequence).

The V call is TRBV5-1, the J call TRBJ2-7, with 9 nucleotides matching TRBD1. Germline CDR1 reads SGHRS; CDR2 reads YFSETQ. J gave up 5 bases and V 4 bases, and 7 bases lay outside the gene matches. There are 14 residues in the CDR3. CDR3 coding DNA: TGCGCCAGCAGCACAGGGGGCGTATTGGACGAGCAGTACGTC. Translation gives CASSTGGVLDEQYV.

The chain combines TRBV29-1 with TRBJ1-4; no firm D call. Germline CDR1 and CDR2: SQVTM and ANQGSEA. The length of the CDR3 is 13 residues. The CDR3 spells CSVWGSAGEKLFF. For the CDR3, the DNA is TGCAGTGTATGGGGTTCCGCCGGGGAAAAACTGTTTTTT.

The rearrangement links TRBV7-2 to TRBJ1-5; 9 nucleotides align to TRBD1. The CDR3 contains 14 residues. Germline assignment: CDR1 SGHTA and CDR2 FQGNSA. V was pared by 3 bases and J by 4 bases, with 1 base of the junction left unmatched. Here the CDR3 reads CASSLGQGNQPQHF. For the CDR3, the DNA is TGTGCCAGCAGCTTGGGACAGGGAAATCAGCCCCAGCATTTT.

This chain links TRBV4-1 with TRBJ1-2, with a weak D call TRBD1 (5 bases). The length of the CDR3 is 17 residues. With 1 base removed from V and 5 bases from J, the gap between germline ends came to 20 bases. Germline-derived CDR1 and CDR2 are MGHRA and YSYEKL. CDR3 nucleotides: TGCGCCAGCAGCCAAGCCCAAATCCCCAGGGTAGAATATGGCTACACCTTC. This encodes CASSQAQIPRVEYGYTF.

This chain joins TRBV5-1 and TRBJ1-2; 9 nucleotides align to TRBD1. Germline CDR1 and CDR2: SGHRS and YFSETQ. The CDR3 has 15 amino acids. V shed 2 bases, J shed 2 bases, and the junction held 4 bases outside the gene matches. The CDR3 sequence is CASSFSGTGNYGYTF. CDR3 in DNA: TGCGCCAGCAGCTTTTCCGGGACAGGGAACTATGGCTACACCTTC.

This chain links TRBV5-6 with TRBJ2-1; D remains ambiguous. V lost 2 bases and J lost 5, with 2 bases in between. This CDR3 region has 11 residues. Germline V gene sequence: CDR1 SGHDT, CDR2 YYEEEE. DNA of the CDR3: TGTGCCAGCAGCTTTCACAATGAGCAGTTCTTC. It encodes CASSFHNEQFF.

As regards this clone: Because the CDR3's place on the DNA is in doubt, the DNA is left out and the CDR3 is given as listed by TCRdb. The chain couples TRBV5-4 to TRBJ1-3; the D call of TRBD1 is as the table states it, not checked on the DNA. The CDR3 has 15 amino acids, counting both end residues. Per the germline V gene, CDR1 is SGHNT and CDR2 is YYREEE (reference sequence). CDR3 residues: CASSWGQGSGNTPLF.

The chain couples TRBV3-1 (or the pseudogene TRBV3-2) to TRBJ2-5; possibly TRBD2 for D (5 bases). The CDR3 extends over 15 amino acids. V lost 3 bases and J lost 2, with 13 bases in between. The germline V gene encodes CDR1 LGHDT and CDR2 YNNKEL (reference sequence). The CDR3 sequence is CASSHGRDWQETQYF. CDR3 coding DNA: TGTGCCAGCAGCCATGGGAGAGACTGGCAAGAGACCCAGTACTTC.

V usage is TRBV5-1 and J usage is TRBJ2-1, with 7 bases aligning to TRBD2. This CDR3 region has 15 residues. CDR1 and CDR2 from the germline V gene are SGHRS and YFSETQ. The ends lost 4 bases at V and 3 bases at J; junction bases unmatched: 7. CDR3 residues: CASSVEASGYNEQFF. The CDR3 DNA follows: TGCGCCAGCAGCGTTGAGGCTAGCGGCTACAATGAGCAGTTCTTC.

This clone was recorded only once. V and J are TRBV5-6 and TRBJ2-3; TRBD2 matches at 7 bases. V lost 4 bases and J lost 0; bases outside the gene matches: 5. The CDR3 extends over 15 amino acids. Germline loops: CDR1 SGHDT, CDR2 YYEEEE. In DNA form, the CDR3 reads TGTGCCAGCAGCCGGGGGGTCTCTAGCACAGATACGCAGTATTTT. Protein sequence: CASSRGVSSTDTQYF.

CDR3 nucleotides: TGTGCCAGTAGTCTAACAGGGATCAATCAGCCCCAGCATTTT. Amino acid sequence: CASSLTGINQPQHF. The chain combines TRBV19 with TRBJ1-5; tentatively, D is TRBD1 (6 bases). The CDR3 runs 14 residues. Trimming removed 5 bases from V and 3 bases from J, with 11 bases in between. Germline V CDR1 and CDR2: LNHDA, SQIVND (reference sequence).

The chain joins TRBV7-9 to TRBJ2-7; perhaps D is TRBD1 or TRBD2 (5 bases each). From germline, CDR1 is SEHNR and CDR2 FQNEAQ (reference sequence). V lost 5 bases and J lost 4, with 24 bases in between. CDR3 size: 17 residues. The CDR3 region is CASSLGASGTRRYEQYV. The CDR3 bases are TGTGCCAGCAGCCTAGGGGCTAGTGGGACCCGCCGGTACGAGCAGTACGTC.

The genes are TRBV7-2 and TRBJ1-6, with no clear D. Trimming took 3 bases from V and 8 from J, leaving 14 bases between them. This CDR3 region has 15 residues. Germline V gene data show CDR1 as SGHTA and CDR2 as FQGNSA. CDR3 bases: TGTGCCAGCAGCTTGATGGACTTTGCCTATTCACCCCTCCACTTT. This gives the protein CASSLMDFAYSPLHF.

The rearrangement uses TRBV13 and TRBJ2-3; 13 bases line up with TRBD2. This CDR3 comprises 18 residues. CDR1 and CDR2 (germline): PRHDT, FYEKMQ (reference sequence). With 1 base clipped from V and 6 bases from J, the junction kept 10 bases outside the gene matches. The CDR3 nucleotides read TGTGCCAGCAGCTTAGTTGCCCTACTAGCGGGGGGGACGGATACGCAGTATTTT. It specifies CASSLVALLAGGTDTQYF.

The chain joins TRBV5-6 to TRBJ2-7; D gene unclear. Per germline, CDR1 SGHDT and CDR2 YYEEEE. The CDR3 sequence is 11 residues long. The V and J ends lost 2 bases and 5 bases respectively, with 5 bases between them. The CDR3 region is CASSLRDEQYF. CDR3 sequence (DNA): TGTGCCAGCAGCTTAAGGGACGAGCAGTACTTC.